The sequence of this TCR beta chain was determined in a study of cytomegalovirus exposure and HLA in healthy donors. Study-level results: An analysis that was carried out later associated approximately 15,000 TCR beta sequences with HLA alleles at 0.05 false discovery rate. Most TCR beta V segments were productive about 90% or about 30% of the time in an earlier analysis.

The germline V gene encodes CDR1 MNHNS and CDR2 SASEGT. This CDR3 comprises 13 residues. V was shortened by 5 bases and J by 1 base, with 8 bases between the two germline ends. A remark on this clone: Antigen: not known.

60 Vbeta and 13 Jbeta primers were used in PCR. TCRdb keeps only in-frame clones here, not all; method: immunoSEQ multiplex PCR. The sample consists of about 140,000 clones, around four fifths of them appearing once. The clonotype was recovered from a male donor in good health and CMV-seropositive. Sequenced sample: PBMCs. The chain employs TRBV6-1 and TRBJ1-1; the D is unclear. Here the CDR3 reads CASSRSGNTEAFF. CDR3 nucleotides: TGTGCCAGCAGTCGTTCAGGGAACACTGAAGCTTTCTTT.